These 22 T cell receptor beta chains were all obtained from the same sample, sequenced in a study of T cells in Graves' hyperthyroidism and ophthalmopathy. What was amplified from RNA transcripts were TCR beta CDR3 regions. First-round RT-PCR with HTBI primers amplified the TCR CDR3 region. TCRdb fed the multiplex PCR reads into MiXCR, producing one record per CDR3 protein. The sample gives over 650,000 distinct CDR3 sequences, 15% to 20% of which show up once; under 8.5% is in the top ten. Sequencing was done on a sample of blood. The receptors were gathered from a man younger than 35 with Graves' hyperthyroidism.

The J gene is TRBJ2-7, the V gene TRBV7-9; 10 nucleotides align to TRBD1. The germline gives CDR1 SEHNR, CDR2 FQNEAQ (reference sequence). J was trimmed by 3 bases and V by 1 base; bases with no gene match: 3. The CDR3 is 15 amino acids. Here the CDR3 reads CASSLVGTGVYEQYF. CDR3 DNA: TGTGCCAGCAGCTTAGTTGGGACAGGGGTCTACGAGCAGTACTTC.

This clonotype appeared many times. CDR3 loop: CSSPWGLAYNEQFF. CDR3 in DNA: TGCAGTTCCCCGTGGGGGCTGGCGTACAATGAGCAGTTCTTC. The gene calls are TRBV20-1 and TRBJ2-1, with D possibly being TRBD1 (6 bases). The germline V and J ends were trimmed by 8 bases and 4 bases, with 18 bases remaining between them. The CDR3 spans 14 residues. CDR1 DFQATT and CDR2 SNEGSKA come from the germline V gene (reference sequence).

This clonotype was seen repeatedly, ten times or more. The chain recombines TRBV7-9 with TRBJ2-7; D unresolved. The CDR3 is 13 amino acids. Trimming left V 8 bases short and J 3 bases short, with 14 bases between. Germline V CDR1 and CDR2: SEHNR, FQNEAQ (reference sequence). For the CDR3, the DNA is TGTGCCAGCGAAAAGATCGGGCTCTACGAGCAGTACTTC. Translated: CASEKIGLYEQYF. The full variable domain, with the rest looked up from reference TRBV7-9 and TRBJ2-7, is DTGVSQNPRHKITKRGQNVTFRCDPISEHNRLYWYRQTLGQGPEFLTYFQNEAQLEKSRLLSDRFSAERPKGSFSTLEIQRTEQGDSAMYLCASEKIGLYEQYFGPGTRLTVT.

This clonotype showed up many times. CDR3 loop: CASRNPGDEQYF. Here the CDR3 DNA reads TGTGCCAGCAGGAACCCAGGGGACGAGCAGTACTTC. The chain joins TRBV6-2 or TRBV6-3 to TRBJ2-7; D possibly corresponds to TRBD1 (6 bases). Germline lookup yields CDR1 MNHEY and CDR2 SVGEGT. CDR3 length: 12 amino acids. The germline V and J ends were trimmed by 6 bases and 5 bases, with 11 bases remaining between them.

This clonotype has a handful of counts. CDR3 in amino acids: CASSFALQYEQYF. CDR3 DNA sequence: TGTGCCAGCAGCTTCGCCCTCCAATACGAGCAGTACTTC. V and J are TRBV7-8 and TRBJ2-7; D gene uncertain. Germline V gene sequence: CDR1 SGHVS, CDR2 FQNEAQ. The CDR3 length is 13 residues. V gave up 3 bases and J gave up 4 bases, with 10 bases separating them.

This clonotype was seen a handful of times. The rearrangement joins TRBV4-3 to TRBJ2-3; 8 bases map to TRBD2. Losses at the gene ends were 3 bases for V and 3 bases for J; bases not matched to a gene: 8. The CDR3 spans 16 residues. Germline V gives CDR1 LGHNA, CDR2 YSLEER. The CDR3 protein is CASSQSAGVRTDTQYF. CDR3 nucleotides: TGCGCCAGCAGCCAGTCAGCGGGAGTAAGAACAGATACGCAGTATTTT.

V gene TRBV7-2 combines with J gene TRBJ2-3, with D perhaps assigned TRBD1 or TRBD2 (6 bases each). V lost 5 bases, J lost 6 bases, and 18 bases lay in between. Germline assignment: CDR1 SGHTA and CDR2 FQGNSA. The CDR3 extends over 15 amino acids. The CDR3 loop is CASSPGGQPRDTQYF. The CDR3, as DNA: TGTGCCAGCAGCCCCGGGGGCCAACCCAGGGATACGCAGTATTTT.

This clonotype was recorded many times. The chain carries TRBV28 and TRBJ2-7; 7 positions agree with TRBD1. J lost 4 bases, V lost 4 bases, and 7 bases had no gene match. CDR3 length: 14 amino acids. The germline V gene has CDR1 MDHEN and CDR2 SYDVKM. For the CDR3, the DNA is TGTGCCAGCAGTTCCCCCGGGACAGTATACGAGCAGTACTTC. Translated: CASSSPGTVYEQYF.

This clonotype was detected ten times or more. This chain joins TRBV7-9 and TRBJ2-1, with 12 bases lining up with TRBD2. The CDR3 is made up of 20 amino acids. Germline loops: CDR1 SEHNR, CDR2 FQNEAQ (reference sequence). Trimming cost V 7 bases and J 1 base; bases outside gene matches: 17. The CDR3 DNA reads TGTGCCAGCAAGCTTAGTATCGCTAGCGGGAGGGCCAGTTCCTACAATGAGCAGTTCTTC. It translates to CASKLSIASGRASSYNEQFF.

This clonotype has at least ten counts. The chain recombines TRBV28 with TRBJ1-2, with D possibly TRBD1 on 6 matching bases. V shed 2 bases and J shed 4 bases, with 17 bases lying between them. The CDR3 is 16 amino acids. The germline V gene encodes CDR1 MDHEN and CDR2 SYDVKM. The CDR3 DNA reads as TGTGCCAGCAGTTTAGGGGGGGCAGGGGCGAGCTATGGCTACACCTTC. This sequence encodes CASSLGGAGASYGYTF.

At least ten counts were recorded for this clonotype. V usage is TRBV30 and J usage is TRBJ2-1, with 10 bases aligning to TRBD2. V shed 2 bases, J shed 9 bases, and the junction held 7 bases outside the gene matches. The CDR3 covers 14 residues. Looked up from germline, CDR1 is GTSNPN and CDR2 is SVGIG (reference sequence). CDR3 sequence: CAWSWLAGASEQFF. The CDR3 DNA follows: TGTGCCTGGAGTTGGCTAGCGGGAGCAAGTGAGCAGTTCTTC.

V and J are TRBV2 and TRBJ2-4, with 11 bases identical to TRBD2. From germline, CDR1 is SNHLY and CDR2 FYNNEI. This CDR3 spans 13 amino acids. The trim removed 4 bases at V and 10 bases at J, leaving 3 bases unmatched. DNA of the CDR3: TGTGCCAGCAGTGTACTAGCGGGAGATATTCAGTACTTC. As protein: CASSVLAGDIQYF.

There are many counts of this clonotype. The rearrangement uses TRBV7-3 and TRBJ2-5; 7 nucleotides agree with TRBD2. Trimming cost V 5 bases and J 5 bases; bases outside gene matches: 11. The CDR3 sequence is 15 residues long. Germline CDR1 and CDR2: SGHTA and FQGTGA. The CDR3 sequence: CASSPIGGSGETQYF. CDR3 nucleotide sequence: TGTGCCAGCAGCCCGATTGGCGGGAGCGGGGAGACCCAGTACTTC.

In this sample, this clonotype turned up a few times. J is TRBJ2-2 and V is TRBV20-1, with D perhaps TRBD2 (5 bases). The germline V and J ends were trimmed by 6 bases and 5 bases, with 19 bases remaining between them. This CDR3 has 15 amino acids. Germline V gives CDR1 DFQATT, CDR2 SNEGSKA (reference sequence). CDR3 sequence reads: CSARPSGLATGELFF. In DNA form, the CDR3 reads TGCAGTGCCCGACCGTCAGGCCTAGCTACCGGGGAGCTGTTTTTT.

This clonotype was seen a few times. V is TRBV12-3 or TRBV12-4 and J is TRBJ1-4, with D maybe TRBD1 (5 bases). Trimming pared 1 base from V and 12 bases from J, leaving 12 bases between. This CDR3 contains 13 residues. This CDR3 reads CASSLGGEDQLFF. CDR3 nucleotide sequence: TGTGCCAGCAGTTTAGGGGGGGAAGATCAACTGTTTTTT.

This clonotype was observed a handful of times. The V gene is TRBV4-3, the J gene TRBJ2-1; D possibly uses TRBD1 or TRBD2 (5 bases each). CDR1 LGHNA and CDR2 YSLEER come from the germline V gene. V was clipped by 0 bases and J by 3 bases, with 12 bases between them. There are 16 residues in the CDR3. CDR3 loop: CASSQEAGTFYNEQFF. Here the CDR3 DNA reads TGCGCCAGCAGCCAAGAGGCAGGGACGTTCTACAATGAGCAGTTCTTC.

There are a few counts of this clonotype. The rearrangement joins TRBV7-9 to TRBJ1-2; D might be TRBD1 (5 bases). CDR3 length: 14 amino acids. From germline, CDR1 is SEHNR and CDR2 FQNEAQ (reference sequence). V was shortened by 8 bases and J by 6 bases, with 19 bases between the two germline ends. CDR3 sequence reads: CASGHWQGNHGYTF. CDR3 DNA sequence: TGTGCCAGCGGACATTGGCAGGGTAATCATGGCTACACCTTC. The complete variable domain, with remaining parts taken from reference TRBV7-9 and TRBJ1-2, reads DTGVSQNPRHKITKRGQNVTFRCDPISEHNRLYWYRQTLGQGPEFLTYFQNEAQLEKSRLLSDRFSAERPKGSFSTLEIQRTEQGDSAMYLCASGHWQGNHGYTFGSGTRLTVV.

This chain connects TRBV24-1 to TRBJ2-1; 8 bases map to TRBD1. CDR1 and CDR2 from the germline V gene are KGHDR and SFDVKD. There are 15 residues in the CDR3. With V trimmed by 3 bases and J by 8 bases, 8 bases remained unmatched. In DNA, the CDR3 is TGTGCCACCAGTGATGCCAGGGGGCTTGGCGATGAGCAGTTCTTC. Translation: CATSDARGLGDEQFF.

In regard to this clonotype: The junction departs from germline at one end; a sequencing error may be responsible. This chain joins TRBV10-1 and TRBJ2-2, with TRBD2 matching 8 bases. Germline V gene sequence: CDR1 WNHNN, CDR2 SYGVQD (reference sequence). There are 15 residues in the CDR3. The CDR3 region is CAGSRAGANTGELFF. The CDR3 DNA sequence: TGCGCCGGCAGCCGAGCGGGGGCGAACACCGGGGAGCTGTTTTTT.

The chain links TRBV7-2 to TRBJ2-5, with 9 bases fitting TRBD2. The V gene's germline CDR1 is SGHTA and CDR2 FQGNSA. Unmatched junction bases numbered 14, after V lost 2 bases and J lost 1 base. This CDR3 is built from 19 residues. The CDR3 DNA reads TGTGCCAGCAGCTTATTAGTAAATAGCGGGAGAGGTCTCCAAGAGACCCAGTACTTC. Amino acids: CASSLLVNSGRGLQETQYF.

This clonotype was observed at least ten times. This chain links TRBV5-8 with TRBJ1-2, with D possibly TRBD1 on 5 matching bases. V lost 0 bases and J lost 8, with 17 bases in between. This CDR3 comprises 15 residues. Germline loops: CDR1 SGHTS, CDR2 YDEGEE. CDR3 sequence: CASSLVARVSGGYTF. The CDR3 nucleotides are TGTGCCAGCAGCTTGGTCGCCAGGGTTTCAGGAGGCTACACCTTC.

In this sample, this clonotype turned up a few times. V is TRBV29-1 and J is TRBJ2-1; TRBD2 matches 11 bases. Losses at the gene ends were 0 bases for V and 10 bases for J; bases not matched to a gene: 8. From germline, CDR1 is SQVTM and CDR2 ANQGSEA. The CDR3 covers 15 residues. The CDR3 loop reads CSVEEASGRFNEQFF. Here the CDR3 DNA reads TGCAGCGTTGAAGAGGCTAGCGGGAGGTTTAACGAGCAGTTCTTC.